These T cell receptor beta chains were read from a single sample in a study of blood T cell repertoires in COVID-19. Measured with immunoSEQ multiplex PCR; TCRdb has only the in-frame clones, and not every one. The sample has some 150,000 clones, 87% seen once. The sequenced sample consisted of peripheral blood. The receptors stem from a man in his fifties or sixties with active COVID-19. The conserved cysteine and the conserved F or W are not part of the CDR3 here.

v_call: TRBV6-5; cdr3_length: 12; j_call: TRBJ1-1; cdr3_aa: ASSRAGRETEAF
v_call: TRBV4-1; cdr3_length: 13; j_call: TRBJ2-5; cdr3_aa: ASSQVRPQRETQY
v_call: TRBV9; cdr3_length: 14; j_call: TRBJ2-3; cdr3_aa: ASSVVEGGGPRTQY
v_call: TRBV7-9; cdr3_length: 14; j_call: TRBJ2-2; cdr3_aa: ASSNTGTGGTGELF
v_call: TRBV30; cdr3_length: 10; j_call: TRBJ2-1; cdr3_aa: AWSGGAIEQF
v_call: TRBV10-3; cdr3_length: 9; j_call: TRBJ1-2; cdr3_aa: AISESESYT
v_call: TRBV7-8; cdr3_length: 13; j_call: TRBJ2-5; cdr3_aa: ASSSNGEFQETQY
v_call: TRBV18; cdr3_length: 12; j_call: TRBJ1-6; cdr3_aa: ASSPPGPNSPLH
v_call: TRBV29-1; cdr3_length: 11; j_call: TRBJ1-4; cdr3_aa: SVGGRANEKLF
v_call: TRBV7-9; cdr3_length: 11; j_call: TRBJ1-1; cdr3_aa: ASSTTQQVEAF
v_call: TRBV2; cdr3_length: 13; j_call: TRBJ2-2; cdr3_aa: ASIEQGVVSGELF
v_call: TRBV29-1; cdr3_length: 13; j_call: TRBJ2-1; cdr3_aa: SVRGRLADYNEQF
v_call: TRBV20-1; cdr3_length: 13; j_call: TRBJ1-2; cdr3_aa: SASVTESSNYGYT
v_call: TRBV7-3; cdr3_length: 13; j_call: TRBJ2-1; cdr3_aa: ASSSRLAEINEQF
v_call: TRBV27; cdr3_length: 12; j_call: TRBJ1-1; cdr3_aa: ASSLTHGNTEAF
v_call: TRBV20-1; cdr3_length: 12; j_call: TRBJ2-5; cdr3_aa: SASRAGGPETQY
v_call: TRBV6-5; cdr3_length: 9; j_call: TRBJ2-3; cdr3_aa: ASSPGNTQY
v_call: TRBV5-1; cdr3_length: 14; j_call: TRBJ2-3; cdr3_aa: ASSLGTGRDTDTQY
v_call: TRBV27; cdr3_length: 11; j_call: TRBJ1-2; cdr3_aa: ATRTVANYGYT
v_call: TRBV18; cdr3_length: 13; j_call: TRBJ2-3; cdr3_aa: ASSPQLAGADTQY
v_call: TRBV30; cdr3_length: 10; j_call: TRBJ2-2; cdr3_aa: AWRTMIGELF
v_call: TRBV3-1/TRBV3-2; cdr3_length: 13; j_call: TRBJ2-1; cdr3_aa: ASSVTRSSYNEQF
v_call: TRBV7-2; cdr3_length: 15; j_call: TRBJ1-6; cdr3_aa: ASSSWGTGVNNSPLH
v_call: TRBV24-1; cdr3_length: 14; j_call: TRBJ2-2; cdr3_aa: ATSDPRTGNTGELF
v_call: TRBV29-1; cdr3_length: 16; j_call: TRBJ1-1; cdr3_aa: SVVPGMIHRGRGTEAF
v_call: TRBV7-8; cdr3_length: 16; j_call: TRBJ2-7; cdr3_aa: ASSLVQGDKTYSYEQY
v_call: TRBV11-2; cdr3_length: 13; j_call: TRBJ1-6; cdr3_aa: ASSPRQGLNSPLH
v_call: TRBV13; cdr3_length: 15; j_call: TRBJ1-4; cdr3_aa: ASSGGQQPQAEEKLF
v_call: TRBV2; cdr3_length: 16; j_call: TRBJ2-5; cdr3_aa: ASSARTSGGGPGKTQY
v_call: TRBV4-1; cdr3_length: 14; j_call: TRBJ2-7; cdr3_aa: ASSQSQRGGTYEQY
v_call: TRBV6-5; cdr3_length: 12; j_call: TRBJ2-1; cdr3_aa: ASSPPERGDEQF
v_call: TRBV2; cdr3_length: 12; j_call: TRBJ2-1; cdr3_aa: ASRGQGIDSEQF
v_call: TRBV11-2; cdr3_length: 9; j_call: TRBJ1-1; cdr3_aa: ASSSGEAAF
v_call: TRBV3-1/TRBV3-2; cdr3_length: 13; j_call: TRBJ2-1; cdr3_aa: ASSQGAADYNEQF
v_call: TRBV2; cdr3_length: 12; j_call: TRBJ2-5; cdr3_aa: ASEREQGWETQY
v_call: TRBV15; cdr3_length: 13; j_call: TRBJ1-2; cdr3_aa: ATSTHGTGGGGYT
v_call: TRBV2; cdr3_length: 10; j_call: TRBJ1-2; cdr3_aa: ASTLTGYGYT
v_call: TRBV3-1/TRBV3-2; cdr3_length: 10; j_call: TRBJ2-1; cdr3_aa: ASSQGLGEQF
v_call: TRBV9; cdr3_length: 13; j_call: TRBJ2-3; cdr3_aa: ASSEYLAGTDTQY
v_call: TRBV7-2; cdr3_length: 16; j_call: TRBJ2-2; cdr3_aa: ASSPKMRGGRFPGELF